These T cell receptor beta chains were read from a single sample in a study of OX40 agonist ivuxolimab in advanced cancers. Sequencing was performed with immunoSEQ multiplex PCR; in TCRdb, only in-frame clones are kept and a portion is missing. The sample holds 130,000 or so clones, 93% seen once. Sequencing was performed on CD4+ or CD8+ T cells sorted from blood, taken in a trial of the OX40 agonist ivuxolimab. The receptors come from an adult with an advanced solid tumor such as melanoma, head and neck, liver or kidney cancer. The CDR3 runs from the conserved cysteine through the conserved F or W. Fields, in order: V gene, J gene, D gene, clone size, CDR3 protein, CDR3 DNA. The D gene is left open where the match is weak. Only part of the rows carry a size: once, few, many, or a class if the clone is expanded.

>TRBV4-2|TRBJ2-3|TRBD2|NA
CASSLHTSGGTDTQYF
TGTGCCAGCAGCCTGCACACTAGCGGGGGCACAGATACGCAGTATTTT
>TRBV18|TRBJ1-1|NA|NA
CASSPPQGRNTEAFF
TGTGCCAGCTCACCCCCCCAGGGTAGGAACACTGAAGCTTTCTTT
>TRBV18|TRBJ2-7|NA|NA
CASSPLTGSLSYEQYF
TGTGCCAGCTCACCCTTAACAGGGTCCCTCTCCTACGAGCAGTACTTC
>TRBV7-2|TRBJ1-2|TRBD1|NA
CASSARTGYGYTF
TGTGCCAGCAGCGCCCGGACAGGGTACGGCTACACCTTC
>TRBV19|TRBJ1-2|TRBD1|NA
CASTTDRGYGYTF
TGTGCCAGTACCACGGACAGGGGCTATGGCTACACCTTC
>TRBV7-9|TRBJ1-5|NA|NA
CASSLDIGQPQHF
TGTGCCAGCAGCTTAGACATTGGACAGCCCCAGCATTTT
>TRBV6-1|TRBJ2-1|NA|NA
CASKPGRPNEQFF
TGTGCCAGCAAGCCAGGACGGCCGAATGAGCAGTTCTTC
>TRBV12-5|TRBJ1-1|NA|once
CASGLVISTGLGTEAFF
TGTGCTAGTGGTTTGGTAATTAGTACAGGGCTGGGCACTGAAGCTTTCTTT
>TRBV14|TRBJ2-7|NA|once
CASSQMTAYEQYF
TGTGCCAGCAGCCAAATGACAGCCTACGAGCAGTACTTC
>TRBV28|TRBJ1-4|TRBD1|NA
CASTSSGQEYEKLFF
TGTGCCAGCACATCTTCGGGACAGGAGTATGAAAAACTGTTTTTT
>TRBV5-5|TRBJ2-4|TRBD2|NA
CASSLGLAGDISGKNIQYF
TGTGCCAGCAGCTTGGGACTAGCGGGAGACATTAGCGGCAAAAACATTCAGTACTTC
>TRBV30|TRBJ1-5|NA|once
CAWSVSAGGNQPQHF
TGTGCCTGGAGTGTCTCGGCAGGGGGCAATCAGCCCCAGCATTTT
>TRBV11-3|TRBJ2-7|NA|once
CASSLASKGEQYF
TGTGCCAGCAGCTTAGCGTCCAAGGGGGAGCAGTACTTC